The 13 T cell receptor beta chains given below trace back to one sample, sequenced in a study of neurological immune-mediated disorders (dated by TCRdb to about 2019). The library was made by 5' RACE. Instrument used: Illumina HiSeq 2500. The public sequencing data were trimmed at Q25 with fastp and processed into clonotypes with MiXCR by TCRdb, which kept only in-frame beta chains. Rows are unified per CDR3 protein, each entry keeping the most common DNA and genes. This sample holds 48,000 or so distinct CDR3 sequences; 9% to 12% were observed only once. The ten largest clones represent around 21% of the sample. Sequences were obtained from PBMCs. The source of these receptors is a middle-aged woman with HTLV-1-associated myelopathy (HAM/TSP).

This clonotype was counted at least ten times. The V and J genes are TRBV12-3 or TRBV12-4 and TRBJ2-3; D gene ambiguous. The CDR3 runs to 13 residues. Trimming cost V 3 bases and J 3 bases, with 7 bases left between them. CDR3 sequence reads: CASSFWLTDTQYF. As DNA, the CDR3 is TGTGCCAGCAGTTTCTGGCTGACAGATACGCAGTATTTT.

The chain links TRBV5-5 to TRBJ2-1; D gene uncertain. The CDR3 is 16 residues long. The germline V and J ends were trimmed by 5 bases and 5 bases, with 20 bases remaining between them. The germline gives CDR1 SGHKS, CDR2 YYEKEE (reference sequence). CDR3 residues: CASRRLPSSSHNEQFF. As DNA, the CDR3 is TGTGCCAGCAGGCGCTTACCTTCGAGCTCTCACAATGAGCAGTTCTTC.

The chain has TRBV20-1 and TRBJ2-3; D is uncertain. Trimming took off 0 bases at V and 1 base at J, with 8 bases between the two ends. Germline-derived CDR1 and CDR2 are DFQATT and SNEGSKA (reference sequence). CDR3 length: 14 amino acids. The CDR3 here is CSARDSAGTDTQYF. CDR3 sequence (DNA): TGCAGTGCTAGAGATTCCGCAGGCACAGATACGCAGTATTTT.

This clonotype has a count of ten or more. Here the CDR3 reads CASSPLQNNEQFF. In DNA, the CDR3 is TGTGCCAGCTCACCACTACAGAACAATGAGCAGTTCTTC. The chain recombines TRBV18 with TRBJ2-1; D is unclear. The germline V and J ends were trimmed by 1 base and 5 bases, with 6 bases remaining between them. Germline V gene lookup returns CDR1 KGHSH and CDR2 LQKENI. This CDR3 spans 13 amino acids.

This clonotype was found many times. The J gene is TRBJ2-1, the V gene TRBV7-2; maybe TRBD2 (5 bases). The length of the CDR3 is 15 residues. Trimming removed 5 bases at V and 0 bases at J, with 11 bases between. The germline V gene encodes CDR1 SGHTA and CDR2 FQGNSA. This CDR3 reads CASSPTRSSYNEQFF. The CDR3 DNA follows: TGTGCCAGCAGCCCTACTAGAAGCTCCTACAATGAGCAGTTCTTC.

This clonotype showed up many times. The CDR3 bases are TGTGCCAGTAGTATGAGCGCTAGCGGGGGCCAATACAATGAGCAGTTCTTC. Translating gives CASSMSASGGQYNEQFF. The chain has TRBV19 and TRBJ2-1; 10 bases match TRBD2. The junction had 9 bases not matched to a gene; V was cut back by 3 bases and J by 4 bases. This CDR3 region has 17 residues. The germline CDR1 and CDR2 sequences are LNHDA and SQIVND (reference sequence).

This clonotype occurred many times. The rearrangement links TRBV12-3 or TRBV12-4 to TRBJ2-7, with 9 bases that match TRBD1. This CDR3 region has 14 residues. V was pared by 6 bases and J by 2 bases, with 5 bases of the junction left unmatched. Here the CDR3 reads CASRRQGGTYEQYF. CDR3 sequence (DNA): TGTGCCAGCAGAAGACAGGGGGGGACCTACGAGCAGTACTTC.

This clonotype was seen ten or more times. The chain links TRBV5-6 to TRBJ2-3, with 8 bases matching TRBD1. J was trimmed by 6 bases and V by 2 bases; bases with no gene match: 8. CDR1 is SGHDT, CDR2 YYEEEE, per germline. The CDR3 is 15 amino acids. CDR3 residues: CASSFRTGPSDTQYF. CDR3 DNA sequence: TGTGCCAGCAGCTTCAGGACAGGGCCTTCGGATACGCAGTATTTT.

This clonotype has a count of ten or more. The chain has TRBV24-1 and TRBJ2-5; TRBD2 aligns across 7 bases. V lost 7 bases to trimming and J lost 5 bases; unmatched junction nucleotides: 3. The CDR3 runs to 12 residues. CDR1 and CDR2 from the germline V gene are KGHDR and SFDVKD. The CDR3: CATRGREETQYF. In DNA, the CDR3 is TGTGCCACCAGGGGGCGGGAGGAGACCCAGTACTTC.

This clonotype came up many times. V and J are TRBV5-1 and TRBJ2-1, with D perhaps being TRBD1 or TRBD2 (5 bases each). This CDR3 comprises 17 residues. The V gene lost 0 bases and the J gene lost 0 bases, with 13 bases spanning the gap. In germline, CDR1 is SGHRS, CDR2 YFSETQ. The CDR3 here is CASSLGGGLSSYNEQFF. The CDR3 region has the DNA TGCGCCAGCAGCTTGGGGGGCGGGCTCAGCTCCTACAATGAGCAGTTCTTC.

This clonotype was counted a few times. This may arise from a read error, as a much more abundant clone is one base away. J is TRBJ2-3 and V is TRBV7-9; D is uncertain. CDR1 and CDR2 from the germline V gene are SEHNR and FQNEAQ (reference sequence). The CDR3 runs 14 residues. The germline V and J ends were trimmed by 7 bases and 7 bases, with 18 bases remaining between them. The CDR3 is CASTRRYATYTQYF. CDR3 DNA: TGTGCCAGCACCCGTAGGTACGCAACATATACGCAGTATTTT.

There are many counts of this clonotype. The chain has TRBV19 and TRBJ1-5, with TRBD1 matching 12 bases. The CDR3 extends over 15 amino acids. Unmatched junction bases numbered 10, after V lost 11 bases and J lost 5 bases. Germline V CDR1 and CDR2: LNHDA, SQIVND (reference sequence). Here the CDR3 reads CASGWDRGPHQPQHF. In DNA, the CDR3 is TGTGCCTCCGGCTGGGACAGGGGGCCTCATCAGCCCCAGCATTTT.

Many counts were recorded for this clonotype. This sequence joins TRBV7-8 and TRBJ2-5; 7 bases align to TRBD2. Germline CDR1 SGHVS, CDR2 FQNEAQ. The ends lost 1 base at V and 4 bases at J; junction bases unmatched: 6. The CDR3 is made up of 15 amino acids. The CDR3 region has the DNA TGTGCCAGCAGCTTAGGGTCGGGGGGTGGAGAGACCCAGTACTTC. Residues: CASSLGSGGGETQYF.